Below, 10 T cell receptor beta chains from the same sample are listed, as sequenced in a study of blood T cell repertoires in COVID-19. Here immunoSEQ multiplex PCR was the method, and the copy in TCRdb shows in-frame clones only, minus some. The data contain fewer than 500,000 clones, approximately 90% of them seen just once; the ten biggest clones take up more than 0.9%. Material for sequencing was PBMCs or T cells enriched from blood (not recorded which). All receptors derive from a woman under 40 with acute COVID-19.

The genes are TRBV19 and TRBJ2-7; 8 bases are shared with TRBD1. Germline CDR1 reads LNHDA; CDR2 reads SQIVND (reference sequence). The CDR3 totals 14 residues. The V segment lost 6 bases and the J segment 0 bases; nucleotides outside the gene matches: 4. The DNA for the CDR3 is TGTGCCAGTAGCGACAGGGGCTACTCCTACGAGCAGTACTTC. It yields the protein CASSDRGYSYEQYF.

The V gene is TRBV6-5, the J gene TRBJ1-5; TRBD1 is a possible D gene (5 bases). The CDR3 runs to 15 residues. The V end lost 5 bases, the J end lost 7 bases, and 18 bases lay between the germline ends. From germline, CDR1 is MNHEY and CDR2 SVGAGI. The CDR3 region has the DNA TGTGCCAGCAGTCCGCAGGGAGGACGTCGCCAGCCCCAGCATTTT. This codes for CASSPQGGRRQPQHF.

V gene TRBV7-2 combines with J gene TRBJ2-7; possibly TRBD2 for D (6 bases). V was pared by 3 bases and J by 0 bases, with 9 bases between. CDR3 length equals 14 residues. Germline assignment: CDR1 SGHTA and CDR2 FQGNSA. Written as DNA, the CDR3 is TGTGCCAGCAGCTTTTTGGGGGGCTCCTACGAGCAGTACTTC. It translates to CASSFLGGSYEQYF.

The chain joins TRBV6-1 to TRBJ1-1; 7 positions match TRBD1. Germline CDR1 and CDR2: MNHNS and SASEGT. The CDR3 loop spans 16 amino acids. Unmatched junction bases numbered 9, after V lost 0 bases and J lost 5 bases. This CDR3 reads CASSEAGGGGATEAFF. The CDR3 nucleotides are TGTGCCAGCAGTGAAGCGGGAGGAGGGGGCGCAACTGAAGCTTTCTTT.

This chain joins TRBV27 and TRBJ1-5; 7 nucleotides align to TRBD1. This CDR3 comprises 15 residues. J was trimmed by 4 bases and V by 6 bases; bases with no gene match: 9. Germline CDR1 reads MNHEY; CDR2 reads SMNVEV (reference sequence). CDR3 amino acids: CASRSGTARNQPQHF. Written as DNA, the CDR3 is TGTGCCAGCAGGTCAGGGACAGCTCGTAATCAGCCCCAGCATTTT.

This chain links TRBV7-6 with TRBJ1-6; 7 bases fit TRBD1. V gave up 5 bases and J gave up 6 bases; unmatched junction bases: 7. Per the germline V gene, CDR1 is SGHVS and CDR2 is FNYEAQ. The CDR3 totals 15 residues. The CDR3 DNA reads as TGTGCCAGCAGCCCAAGACAGGGTGGTAATTCACCCCTCCACTTT. Residues: CASSPRQGGNSPLHF.

The J gene is TRBJ2-3, the V gene TRBV5-1; D is perhaps TRBD1 (5 bases). Trimming stripped 4 bases from V and 4 bases from J, with 13 bases between. The CDR3 is 14 residues long. Per the germline V gene, CDR1 is SGHRS and CDR2 is YFSETQ. CDR3 residues: CASSQQTDPDTQYF. The CDR3 DNA reads TGCGCCAGCAGCCAACAGACAGATCCAGATACGCAGTATTTT.

V is TRBV5-8 and J is TRBJ1-2; the D gene is possibly TRBD1 (5 bases). The CDR3 loop spans 15 amino acids. Germline V CDR1 and CDR2: SGHTS, YDEGEE. V lost 0 bases to trimming and J lost 2 bases, with 11 bases between them. The CDR3 sequence is CASSLDGAKNYGYTF. The CDR3 DNA sequence: TGTGCCAGCAGCTTGGATGGGGCGAAAAACTATGGCTACACCTTC. Drawing the rest from reference TRBV5-8 and TRBJ1-2, the complete variable domain is EAGVTQSPTHLIKTRGQQATLRCSPISGHTSVYWYQQALGLGLQFLLWYDEGEERNRGNFPPRFSGRQFPNYSSELNVNALELEDSALYLCASSLDGAKNYGYTFGSGTRLTVV.

V and J are TRBV27 and TRBJ1-5, with D tentatively TRBD1 (5 bases). The CDR3 has 15 amino acids. Between the trimmed V and J ends, which lost 2 bases and 1 base, there was a span of 9 bases. CDR1 MNHEY and CDR2 SMNVEV come from the germline V gene (reference sequence). CDR3 DNA sequence: TGTGCCAGCAGTTTAGAGGAGGGGAGCAATCAGCCCCAGCATTTT. It translates to CASSLEEGSNQPQHF.

About this clone: Other DNA sequences within the sample encode an identical CDR3. The CDR3 here is CASSLQGNYGYTF. In DNA, the CDR3 is TGTGCCAGCAGCCTACAGGGTAACTATGGCTACACCTTC. This chain joins TRBV5-4 and TRBJ1-2; possible D gene TRBD1, 6 bases. This CDR3 has 13 residues. Trimming removed 4 bases at V and 1 base at J, with 8 bases between. In germline, CDR1 is SGHNT, CDR2 YYREEE (reference sequence).